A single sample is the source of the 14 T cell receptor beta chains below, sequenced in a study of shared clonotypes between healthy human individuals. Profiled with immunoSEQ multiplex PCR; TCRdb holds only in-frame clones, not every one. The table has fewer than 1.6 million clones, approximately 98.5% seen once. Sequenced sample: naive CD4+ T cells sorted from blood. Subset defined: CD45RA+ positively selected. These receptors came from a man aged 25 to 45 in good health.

CDR3 sequence (DNA): TGTGCCAGCAGTTCCCGCCCCGGGGGAAATGAGCAGTTCTTC. Translation: CASSSRPGGNEQFF. The rearrangement joins TRBV25-1 to TRBJ2-1, with a possible D match to TRBD2 (6 bases). Germline V gene data show CDR1 as MGHDK and CDR2 as SYGVNS. This CDR3 comprises 14 residues. V lost 5 bases and J 7 bases, leaving 15 bases between the germline ends.

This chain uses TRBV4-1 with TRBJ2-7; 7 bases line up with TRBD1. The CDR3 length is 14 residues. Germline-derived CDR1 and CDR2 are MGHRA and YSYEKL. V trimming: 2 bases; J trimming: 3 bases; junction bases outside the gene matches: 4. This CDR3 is CASSQSGTVYEQYF. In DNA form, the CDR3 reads TGCGCCAGCAGCCAATCCGGGACAGTCTACGAGCAGTACTTC.

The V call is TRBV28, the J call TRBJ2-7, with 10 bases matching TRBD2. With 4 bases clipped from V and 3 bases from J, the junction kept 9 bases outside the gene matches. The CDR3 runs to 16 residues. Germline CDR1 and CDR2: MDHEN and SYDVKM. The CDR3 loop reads CASSSPGLATNYEQYF. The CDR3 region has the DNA TGTGCCAGCAGTTCACCGGGACTAGCGACAAACTACGAGCAGTACTTC. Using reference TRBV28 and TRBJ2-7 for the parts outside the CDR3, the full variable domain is DVKVTQSSRYLVKRTGEKVFLECVQDMDHENMFWYRQDPGLGLRLIYFSYDVKMKEKGDIPEGYSVSREKKERFSLILESASTNQTSMYLCASSSPGLATNYEQYFGPGTRLTVT.

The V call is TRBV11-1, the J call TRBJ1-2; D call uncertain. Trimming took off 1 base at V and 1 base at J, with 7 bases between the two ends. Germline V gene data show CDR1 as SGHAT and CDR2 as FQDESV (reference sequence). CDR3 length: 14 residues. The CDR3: CASSLVRGNYGYTF. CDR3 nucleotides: TGTGCCAGCAGCTTAGTGCGGGGTAACTATGGCTACACCTTC. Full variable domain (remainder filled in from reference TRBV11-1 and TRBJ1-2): EAEVAQSPRYKITEKSQAVAFWCDPISGHATLYWYRQILGQGPELLVQFQDESVVDDSQLPKDRFSAERLKGVDSTLKIQPAELGDSAMYLCASSLVRGNYGYTFGSGTRLTVV.

CDR3 in amino acids: CASSLLSGKPQETQYF. CDR3 nucleotides: TGTGCCAGCTCCCTTCTTAGCGGGAAGCCCCAAGAGACCCAGTACTTC. This chain uses TRBV18 with TRBJ2-5; TRBD2 matches 8 bases. Germline V gives CDR1 KGHSH, CDR2 LQKENI. There are 16 residues in the CDR3. Trimming at V came to 6 bases and at J to 1 base, leaving 10 bases not matched to a gene.

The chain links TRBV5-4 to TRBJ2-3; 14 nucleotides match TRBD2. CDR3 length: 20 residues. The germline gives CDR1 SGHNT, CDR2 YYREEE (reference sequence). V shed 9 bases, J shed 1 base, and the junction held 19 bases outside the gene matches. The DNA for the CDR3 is TGTGCCATAACAGGACCGGGACTAGCGGGAGAGGCTAAGGGCACAGATACGCAGTATTTT. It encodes CAITGPGLAGEAKGTDTQYF.

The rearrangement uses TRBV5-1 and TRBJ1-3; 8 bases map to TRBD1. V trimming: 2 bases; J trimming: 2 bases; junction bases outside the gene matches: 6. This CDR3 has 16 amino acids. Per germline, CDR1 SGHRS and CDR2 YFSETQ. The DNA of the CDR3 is TGCGCCAGCAGCTTAACAGGGGGTTTAGCTGGAAACACCATATATTTT. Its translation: CASSLTGGLAGNTIYF.

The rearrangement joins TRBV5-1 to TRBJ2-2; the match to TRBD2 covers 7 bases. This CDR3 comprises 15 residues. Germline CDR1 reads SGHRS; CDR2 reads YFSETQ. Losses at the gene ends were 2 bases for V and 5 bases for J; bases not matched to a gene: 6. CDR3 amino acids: CASSFGREYTGELFF. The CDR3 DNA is TGCGCCAGCAGCTTCGGGCGGGAGTATACCGGGGAGCTGTTTTTT.

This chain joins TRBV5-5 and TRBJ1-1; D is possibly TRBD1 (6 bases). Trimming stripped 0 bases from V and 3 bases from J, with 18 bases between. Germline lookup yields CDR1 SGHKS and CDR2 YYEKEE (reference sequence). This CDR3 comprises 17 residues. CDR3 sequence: CASSLVGQGSVYTEAFF. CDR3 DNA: TGTGCCAGCAGCTTGGTGGGCCAGGGGTCAGTCTACACTGAAGCTTTCTTT.

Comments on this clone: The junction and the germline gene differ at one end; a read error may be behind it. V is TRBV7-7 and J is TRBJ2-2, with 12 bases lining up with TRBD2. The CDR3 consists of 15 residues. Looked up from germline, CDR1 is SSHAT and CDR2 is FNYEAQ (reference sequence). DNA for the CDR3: TGTGCTAGCAGGAAAGAACTAGCGGGAGGTGGGGAGCTGTTTTTT. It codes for CASRKELAGGGELFF.

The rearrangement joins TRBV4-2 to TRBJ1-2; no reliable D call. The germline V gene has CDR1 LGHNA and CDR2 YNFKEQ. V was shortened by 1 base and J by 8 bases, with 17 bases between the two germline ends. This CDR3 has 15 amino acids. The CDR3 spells CASSQVGISPSGYTF. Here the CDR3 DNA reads TGTGCCAGCAGCCAAGTAGGCATTTCCCCCAGCGGCTACACCTTC.

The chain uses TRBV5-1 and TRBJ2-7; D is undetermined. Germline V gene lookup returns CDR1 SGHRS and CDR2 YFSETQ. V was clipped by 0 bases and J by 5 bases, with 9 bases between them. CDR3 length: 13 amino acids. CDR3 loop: CASSLALHHEQYF. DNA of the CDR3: TGCGCCAGCAGCTTGGCCCTACACCACGAGCAGTACTTC.

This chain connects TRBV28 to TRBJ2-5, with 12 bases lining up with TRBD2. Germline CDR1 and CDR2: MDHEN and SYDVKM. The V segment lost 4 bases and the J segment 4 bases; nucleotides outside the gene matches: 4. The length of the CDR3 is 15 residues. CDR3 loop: CASSSRLAGVETQYF. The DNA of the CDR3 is TGTGCCAGCAGTTCCAGACTAGCGGGAGTAGAGACCCAGTACTTC.

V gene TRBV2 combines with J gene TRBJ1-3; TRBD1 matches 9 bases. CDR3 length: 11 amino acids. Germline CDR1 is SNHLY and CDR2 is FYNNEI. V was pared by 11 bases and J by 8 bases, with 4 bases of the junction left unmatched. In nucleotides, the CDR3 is TGTGCCGGGGGACAGGGATACACCATATATTTT. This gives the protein CAGGQGYTIYF.